Sequencing of this T cell receptor beta chain was carried out in a study of T cells in localized non-small cell lung cancer (dated by TCRdb to 2020 to 2022). Regarding the study in general: Comparing tumors with uninvolved tumor-adjacent lungs, the study looked at the T cell repertoires of around 250 patients with early-stage NSCLC. The cohort was made up of roughly 250 treatment-naive NSCLC patients whose localized lung tumors had been resected. Of the NSCLC patients, about 130 were male and approximately 110 were female, and the mean age was approximately 66 years.

At diagnosis, tumor, uninvolved tumor-adjacent lung and peripheral blood were collected and then preserved as a mix of FFPE and fresh-frozen material. Blood samples were analyzed as peripheral blood mononuclear cells for TCR repertoire profiling. Results and caveats for the whole study, not just this receptor: Of the top 100 tumor clones, a median of roughly 60 were detected in paired uninvolved adjacent lung; approximately 30 were also among that lung's top 100. Because multi-region sequencing of the tumors was not done, intratumor heterogeneity could not be ruled out. Uninvolved tumor-adjacent lung showed the highest T cell clonality, higher than tumor, which suggests more focused antigenic responses in the adjacent lung. Longer overall survival was associated with higher blood T cell density, whereas shorter survival was associated with higher adjacent-lung clonality. Because the study design was exploratory, TCR variables were selected using unadjusted p-values without false-discovery rate correction.

The immunoSEQ Assay was used to sequence TCR beta CDR3 regions from DNA. On the authors' methods: T cell density was computed as TCR beta template counts normalized to usable DNA estimated by amplifying housekeeping genes. The preseqR package was used to estimate richness by extrapolating to 400,000 templates for PBMC samples and to 120,000 templates for tissue samples. Clonality was calculated as one minus Pielou's evenness. To identify tissue-enriched TCRs, differential abundance testing was run on productive amino-acid clonotypes with a minimum total count of 5 and an alpha of 0.1. Repertoire overlap between compartments was quantified with the Jaccard Index and Morisita Overlap Index. TCR beta CDR3s were clustered by GLIPH together with public tetramer-defined viral CDR3s, and at least three viral sequences plus V-gene enrichment were required for viral motifs. The table was pulled from immuneACCESS by TCRdb, which kept in-frame rearrangements only. Such tables lose some clones; where checked, under half of the loss comes from unresolved V genes, and the rest has no known cause. The V and J calls and clone size are taken from that table; D and trimming were inferred from the DNA. This sample lists 130,000 or so clones; 89% were detected once. 1.7% of the sample is taken by the ten largest.

On this clone itself: Its antigen is still unknown. No qualities accompany the bases; no much larger clone lies one base away.

The source of this sequence is a female donor over 55 with stage I lung adenocarcinoma. This specimen consisted of peripheral blood, obtained before any cancer treatment.

Here the CDR3 is given as CASSFLGGPYEQYF. The nucleotide sequence reads as follows: TGTGCCAGCAGTTTTCTCGGGGGGCCGTACGAGCAGTACTTC. The chain is assembled from TRBV27 and TRBJ2-7; TRBD2 might be the D gene, on 7 matching bases. CDR1 and CDR2, per the germline V gene (reference sequence), are MNHEY and SMNVEV. The V and J ends are trimmed by 3 bases and 4 bases, leaving 13 bases between them. The CDR3 sequence holds 14 residues, the cysteine and phenylalanine included. Of the read, only the CDR3 DNA is kept; its 42 bases are in frame from base 1.